Given below is one TCR beta chain in context. The table lists this clonotype with a few counts. It lacks a known antigen. Base qualities are missing; no much larger clone stands one base away. A distance of 6 bases separates the germline ends of V and J, which lose 0 bases and 3 bases respectively. CDR1 and CDR2 were assigned from the germline V gene (reference sequence) as MNHEY and SMNVEV. The CDR3 measures 13 amino acids from cysteine to phenylalanine. Only the CDR3 region is kept as DNA, spanning 39 bases read in frame from base 1. These data come from a study of T cell repertoires in cytomegalovirus infection (dated by TCRdb to between 2018 and 2021). Background on the whole study: Because public TCR beta signatures pointed to carriage of CMV infection together with the matching HLA type, the HLA type of each donor mattered for the analysis.

For sequencing, an Illumina HiSeq 1500 was employed. TCRdb trimmed the raw reads at Q25, called clones with MiXCR and kept productive beta chains. CDR3 protein sequences are deduplicated, and each keeps its most common genes and DNA. A total of hundreds of thousands of distinct CDR3 sequences appear in this sample, 24% of them only once. Roughly 8% of the sample comes from the top ten. Here is what the overall study found, with its caveats: In both this cohort and an independent cohort of over 350 donors, the cumulative frequency of public TCR beta family members distinguished carriers of CMV infection plus the relevant HLA type. The ex vivo response was dominated by HLA-C-restricted CMV-specific TCR beta clonotypes, and the single most frequent clonotype in two of eight donors was supplied by these HLA-C-restricted clonotypes.

This clonotype was sampled from a human donor in good health (CMV status not recorded). Some clones in this sample may be carry-over from other donors' samples. The V and J segments used are TRBV27 and TRBJ2-7; the D gene cannot be resolved reliably. The sequencing input was CD8+ T cells from PBMCs. The DNA sequence is TGTGCCAGCAGTTTATCCAGTCGCTACGAGCAGTACTTC. Its protein reads: CASSLSSRYEQYF.